These T cell receptor beta chains were read from a single sample in a study of T cell responses to AZD1222 COVID-19 vaccine. Clones were read by immunoSEQ multiplex PCR, and TCRdb kept only the in-frame ones, dropping some. The table records 100,000 to 150,000 clones, just under 90% of them present only once. The sample was peripheral blood, taken on day 0 of AZD1222 vaccination. Receptor source: an adult in good health. The CDR3 runs from the conserved cysteine through the conserved F or W. Each record gives: V gene, D gene, J gene, clone size, CDR3 protein, CDR3 DNA. The D gene is left open where the match is weak. Rows give clone size only sometimes, using once, few, many, or a class for an expanded clone.

>TRBV4-1|-|TRBJ1-3|few
CASSWTDSGNTIYF
TGCGCCAGCAGCTGGACAGACTCTGGAAACACCATATATTTT
>TRBV7-9|-|TRBJ2-1|-
CASSPLPEYNEQFF
TGTGCCAGCAGCCCCCTACCGGAGTACAATGAGCAGTTCTTC
>TRBV30|-|TRBJ1-6|once
CAWNGRGGYNSPLHF
TGTGCCTGGAACGGTCGGGGAGGCTATAATTCACCCCTCCACTTT
>TRBV7-9|TRBD2|TRBJ2-1|-
CASSQLAGGSNEQFF
TGTGCCAGCAGCCAATTAGCGGGAGGGAGTAATGAGCAGTTCTTC
>TRBV29-1|-|TRBJ2-1|-
CSVTGHSYNEQFF
TGCAGCGTCACTGGGCACTCCTACAATGAGCAGTTCTTC
>TRBV12-3/TRBV12-4|-|TRBJ2-1|-
CASSHPGPREQFF
TGTGCCAGCAGTCACCCCGGGCCCCGTGAGCAGTTCTTC
>TRBV13|-|TRBJ1-3|-
CASTRGTSGNTIYF
TGTGCCAGCACTCGGGGTACCTCTGGAAACACCATATATTTT
>TRBV10-3|TRBD1|TRBJ1-5|-
CAISDRGPSNQPQHF
TGTGCCATCAGCGACAGGGGGCCTAGCAATCAGCCCCAGCATTTT
>TRBV27|-|TRBJ1-6|-
CASRTDRDFSPLHF
TGTGCCAGCAGAACGGATAGGGATTTTTCACCCCTCCACTTT
>TRBV6-6|-|TRBJ1-5|-
CASTSSYSNQPQHF
TGTGCCAGCACTAGCTCTTATAGCAATCAGCCCCAGCATTTT
>TRBV4-1|-|TRBJ2-7|-
CASSAGVGGPYEQYF
TGCGCCAGCAGTGCTGGAGTTGGGGGCCCCTACGAGCAGTACTTC
>TRBV2|-|TRBJ1-2|-
CATRGAEGGYTF
TGTGCCACTAGGGGGGCAGAAGGGGGCTACACCTTC
>TRBV6-5|-|TRBJ1-6|-
CASSSPDKTYSPLHF
TGTGCCAGCAGTTCACCGGACAAAACCTATTCACCCCTCCACTTT
>TRBV2|TRBD2|TRBJ2-7|-
CASSEGLAGVGYEQYF
TGTGCCAGCAGTGAAGGACTAGCGGGAGTCGGGTACGAGCAGTACTTC
>TRBV5-1|-|TRBJ1-6|-
CASSLESLGANNSPLHF
TGCGCCAGCAGCTTGGAATCGCTCGGGGCCAATAATTCACCCCTCCACTTT
>TRBV5-4|TRBD2|TRBJ2-3|-
CASSRTSGSPDTQYF
TGTGCCAGCAGCCGAACTAGCGGGAGTCCAGATACGCAGTATTTT
>TRBV2|-|TRBJ2-7|-
CASTLKRAYEQYF
TGTGCCAGCACCCTAAAACGGGCCTACGAGCAGTACTTC
>TRBV6-5|TRBD1|TRBJ1-6|-
CASRRDRGYGSPLHF
TGTGCCAGCAGGAGGGACAGGGGGTATGGTTCACCCCTCCACTTT
>TRBV6-5|-|TRBJ1-1|-
CASSYRSRQTRPEAFF
TGTGCCAGCAGTTACCGTAGCCGTCAGACAAGACCTGAAGCTTTCTTT
>TRBV29-1|-|TRBJ1-1|-
CSVVRNTEAFF
TGCAGCGTTGTTAGGAACACTGAAGCTTTCTTT
>TRBV27|-|TRBJ1-5|-
CASSLVNDGNQPQHF
TGTGCCAGCAGTTTAGTTAATGACGGCAATCAGCCCCAGCATTTT
>TRBV7-9|TRBD2|TRBJ2-1|once
CASSLIGLAGTYNEQFF
TGTGCCAGCAGCTTAATAGGGCTAGCGGGAACTTACAATGAGCAGTTCTTC
>TRBV5-8|-|TRBJ2-7|-
CASSLDSTKQYF
TGTGCCAGCAGCTTGGACTCAACTAAGCAGTACTTC
>TRBV29-1|TRBD1|TRBJ2-3|once
CSVRGQARGDTQYF
TGCAGCGTCCGGGGACAGGCCCGCGGGGATACGCAGTATTTT
>TRBV2|-|TRBJ2-2|-
CASSGGASGNTGELFF
TGTGCCAGCAGTGGGGGGGCTAGCGGGAACACCGGGGAGCTGTTTTTT
>TRBV2|TRBD1|TRBJ2-7|-
CASTLGQGMGEQYF
TGTGCCAGCACTTTGGGACAGGGTATGGGGGAGCAGTACTTC
>TRBV5-4|TRBD1|TRBJ2-1|-
CASSSRQGSYNEQFF
TGTGCCAGCAGCTCGCGACAGGGCTCCTACAATGAGCAGTTCTTC
>TRBV27|TRBD1|TRBJ1-5|-
CASSLRSPDRGGGQPQHF
TGTGCCAGCAGTTTAAGAAGCCCCGACAGGGGAGGAGGTCAGCCCCAGCATTTT
>TRBV27|-|TRBJ2-2|-
CASSPQERYTGELFF
TGTGCCAGCAGCCCCCAAGAGCGGTACACCGGGGAGCTGTTTTTT